This TCR beta chain appears in the sequencing data of a study of blood T cell repertoires in COVID-19. Study-level information: From the United States, Italy and Spain came samples of acute and convalescent COVID-19. In each case, the material was cDNA or gDNA derived from T cells, B-cell-depleted T cells, or PBMCs.

This clone has a single count. The V end lost 3 bases, the J end lost 0 bases, and 17 bases lay between the germline ends. This CDR3 contains 17 residues. The germline V gene encodes CDR1 SEHNR and CDR2 FQNEAQ (reference sequence). Per the original data handling: Reference gene primer amplification gave estimated nucleated cell counts. Method: immunoSEQ multiplex PCR; TCRdb's copy keeps in-frame clones and lacks some. From that table come the V and J calls and clone size; the DNA was used to work out D and trimming. The table lists hundreds of thousands of clones, about 73% of them singletons. This chain uses TRBV7-9 with TRBJ1-1; D not resolved. This TCR derives from a woman over 75 with acute or convalescent COVID-19. Source material: peripheral blood. CDR3 loop: CASSFLLGQIMNTEAFF. The CDR3 DNA reads as TGTGCCAGCAGCTTCCTCCTAGGCCAGATCATGAACACTGAAGCTTTCTTT.